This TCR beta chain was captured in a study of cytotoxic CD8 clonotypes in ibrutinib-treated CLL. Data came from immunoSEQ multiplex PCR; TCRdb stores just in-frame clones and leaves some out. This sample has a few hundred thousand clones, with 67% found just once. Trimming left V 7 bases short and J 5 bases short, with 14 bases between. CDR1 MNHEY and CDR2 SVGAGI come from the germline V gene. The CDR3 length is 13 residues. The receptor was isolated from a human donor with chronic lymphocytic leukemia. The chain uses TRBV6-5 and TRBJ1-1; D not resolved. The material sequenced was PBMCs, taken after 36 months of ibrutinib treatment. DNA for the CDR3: TGTGCCAGCAATCGAGGGTCCGGGACTGAAGCTTTCTTT. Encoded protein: CASNRGSGTEAFF.